Listed here are 19 T cell receptor beta chains from one sample, sequenced in a study of blood T cell repertoires in COVID-19. The protocol was immunoSEQ multiplex PCR, while the TCRdb copy is restricted to in-frame clones and leaves out a portion. Of about 220,000 clones listed, about 86% are singletons. Sequences were obtained from peripheral blood. These receptors were taken from a woman in her 30s who had recovered from COVID-19.

The chain combines TRBV19 with TRBJ1-1; TRBD1 aligns across 7 bases. CDR1 LNHDA and CDR2 SQIVND come from the germline V gene (reference sequence). The trim removed 8 bases at V and 5 bases at J, leaving 8 bases unmatched. CDR3 length equals 13 residues. Written as DNA, the CDR3 is TGTGCCAGTGATAGGGGGCTATATACTGAAGCTTTCTTT. The encoded protein is CASDRGLYTEAFF.

The CDR3 sequence is CASSRLASTGELFF. The CDR3 DNA is TGTGCCAGCAGCCGACTAGCGAGCACCGGGGAGCTGTTTTTT. J is TRBJ2-2 and V is TRBV6-4, with 8 bases identical to TRBD2. CDR1 and CDR2 (germline): MRHNA, SNTAGT. There are 14 residues in the CDR3. J lost 4 bases, V lost 6 bases, and 4 bases had no gene match.

V gene TRBV7-2 combines with J gene TRBJ2-3; TRBD2 matches at 13 bases. Germline assignment: CDR1 SGHTA and CDR2 FQGNSA. The CDR3 spans 15 residues. CDR3 protein: CGEGTSGNIADTQYF. In nucleotides, the CDR3 is TGTGGAGAAGGGACTAGCGGGAACATTGCAGATACGCAGTATTTT.

This chain links TRBV5-4 with TRBJ1-2; possibly TRBD1 for D (6 bases). Germline V gene data show CDR1 as SGHNT and CDR2 as YYREEE (reference sequence). Trimming pared 2 bases from V and 4 bases from J, leaving 15 bases between. The CDR3 has 15 amino acids. CDR3 residues: CASSFGGGQGYGYTF. The CDR3 DNA is TGTGCCAGCAGCTTTGGTGGGGGCCAGGGCTATGGCTACACCTTC. The variable domain in full, with the rest retrieved from reference TRBV5-4 and TRBJ1-2, is ETGVTQSPTHLIKTRGQQVTLRCSSQSGHNTVSWYQQALGQGPQFIFQYYREEENGRGNFPPRFSGLQFPNYSSELNVNALELDDSALYLCASSFGGGQGYGYTFGSGTRLTVV.

This clone came up once. This chain connects TRBV30 to TRBJ2-7; D gene uncertain. The CDR3 extends over 14 amino acids. V was pared by 5 bases and J by 0 bases, with 14 bases between. The germline gives CDR1 GTSNPN, CDR2 SVGIG (reference sequence). As DNA, the CDR3 is TGTGCCTGGGCGCCGCTGCCGAGCTCCTACGAGCAGTACTTC. Encoded protein: CAWAPLPSSYEQYF.

The rearrangement uses TRBV13 and TRBJ1-5; 8 nucleotides align to TRBD1. J gave up 5 bases and V 5 bases, and 8 bases lay outside the gene matches. From germline, CDR1 is PRHDT and CDR2 FYEKMQ (reference sequence). This CDR3 is built from 15 residues. For the CDR3, the DNA is TGTGCCAGCAGCCATGGACAGGGCTCGGATCAGCCCCAGCATTTT. This codes for CASSHGQGSDQPQHF. The whole variable domain, filled in from reference TRBV13 and TRBJ1-5, reads AAGVIQSPRHLIKEKRETATLKCYPIPRHDTVYWYQQGPGQDPQFLISFYEKMQSDKGSIPDRFSAQQFSDYHSELNMSSLELGDSALYFCASSHGQGSDQPQHFGDGTRLSIL.

The genes are TRBV11-2 and TRBJ1-5; perhaps TRBD1 as D (6 bases). Germline-derived CDR1 and CDR2 are SGHAT and FQNNGV. V was trimmed by 4 bases and J by 4 bases, leaving 8 bases between them. CDR3 length: 13 amino acids. In nucleotides, the CDR3 is TGTGCCAGCAGCTACGGACAGAATCAGCCCCAGCATTTT. This sequence encodes CASSYGQNQPQHF.

This clone was counted ten times or more. The DNA for the CDR3 is TGCGCCAGCAGTGAGTCTACTAGCGGGTACACAGATACGCAGTATTTT. Its protein product is CASSESTSGYTDTQYF. The V call is TRBV10-2, the J call TRBJ2-3; TRBD2 aligns across 9 bases. CDR3 length: 16 residues. V shed 0 bases, J shed 2 bases, and the junction held 3 bases outside the gene matches. Germline CDR1 WSHSY, CDR2 SAAADI.

The CDR3 region is CASSFRDRGRVSNQPQHF. The CDR3 region has the DNA TGTGCCAGCAGCTTCCGGGACAGGGGACGTGTAAGCAATCAGCCCCAGCATTTT. The genes are TRBV5-6 and TRBJ1-5; 10 positions match TRBD1. CDR1 is SGHDT, CDR2 YYEEEE, per germline. Germline trimming cut 2 bases from V and 1 base from J; bases unmatched to any gene: 9. CDR3 size: 18 residues.

The V and J genes are TRBV7-9 and TRBJ1-1; the D gene is possibly TRBD1 (6 bases). CDR1 is SEHNR, CDR2 FQNEAQ, per germline (reference sequence). This CDR3 has 15 amino acids. Trimming removed 2 bases from V and 4 bases from J, with 14 bases in between. The CDR3 coding sequence is TGTGCCAGCAGCTTACCGGCGACAGGTGGCACTGAAGCTTTCTTT. Amino acids: CASSLPATGGTEAFF.

The CDR3 region has the DNA TGTGCCACCCAAGAGGGGGTTGAAGAGGGTCAGCCCCAGCATTTT. This sequence encodes CATQEGVEEGQPQHF. The rearrangement links TRBV24-1 to TRBJ1-5, with a weak D call TRBD1 (6 bases). CDR1 and CDR2 (germline): KGHDR, SFDVKD. V lost 9 bases to trimming and J lost 6 bases, with 20 bases between them. The CDR3 runs 15 residues.

This clone was seen a single time. CDR3 amino acids: CARTGQVDGYTF. CDR3 DNA sequence: TGTGCCAGAACTGGACAGGTCGATGGCTACACCTTC. The chain uses TRBV7-2 and TRBJ1-2, with TRBD1 matching over 7 bases. CDR1 is SGHTA and CDR2 is FQGNSA in the germline V gene. The CDR3 contains 12 residues. The junction had 7 bases not matched to a gene; V was cut back by 9 bases and J by 6 bases.

V is TRBV14 and J is TRBJ2-1; 7 positions agree with TRBD2. V was pared by 2 bases and J by 3 bases, with 1 base of the junction left unmatched. CDR3 size: 14 residues. CDR1 and CDR2 (germline): SGHDN, FVKESK. DNA of the CDR3: TGTGCCAGCAGCCAACCGGGAGGCTACAATGAGCAGTTCTTC. Protein: CASSQPGGYNEQFF.

The chain links TRBV2 to TRBJ1-6; tentatively, D is TRBD1 (5 bases). Trimming left V 4 bases short and J 6 bases short, with 13 bases between. The CDR3 is 15 residues long. CDR1 is SNHLY, CDR2 FYNNEI, per germline. The CDR3 region is CASSVAGGANSPLHF. The CDR3 DNA follows: TGTGCCAGCAGTGTGGCCGGGGGAGCTAATTCACCCCTCCACTTT.

V is TRBV27 and J is TRBJ1-3; D not certain. Germline-derived CDR1 and CDR2 are MNHEY and SMNVEV (reference sequence). The CDR3 length is 15 residues. Trimming shortened V by 5 bases and J by 7 bases, and 18 bases separated the two germline ends. The CDR3 region is CASSVGYGVANTIYF. The CDR3 coding sequence is TGTGCCAGCAGTGTGGGTTACGGGGTTGCGAACACCATATATTTT.

The chain joins TRBV5-1 to TRBJ1-3; D is perhaps TRBD1 (5 bases). This CDR3 has 15 amino acids. Deletions cut 3 bases from V and 0 bases from J, with 10 bases between. Germline V CDR1 and CDR2: SGHRS, YFSETQ. The CDR3 region is CASSWGGYSGNTIYF. The CDR3 DNA reads TGCGCCAGCAGCTGGGGCGGTTACTCTGGAAACACCATATATTTT. Full variable domain (outside the CDR3, taken from reference TRBV5-1 and TRBJ1-3): KAGVTQTPRYLIKTRGQQVTLSCSPISGHRSVSWYQQTPGQGLQFLFEYFSETQRNKGNFPGRFSGRQFSNSRSEMNVSTLELGDSALYLCASSWGGYSGNTIYFGEGSWLTVV.

The V gene is TRBV30, the J gene TRBJ1-4; TRBD1 is a possible D gene (5 bases). CDR1 and CDR2 from the germline V gene are GTSNPN and SVGIG (reference sequence). CDR3 length: 17 amino acids. With 2 bases removed from V and 1 base from J, the gap between germline ends came to 17 bases. The CDR3 DNA follows: TGTGCCTGGAGTTTGGAGGGGCTATTCGGAACTAATGAAAAACTGTTTTTT. Its protein product is CAWSLEGLFGTNEKLFF.

This chain links TRBV5-4 with TRBJ2-1; 12 nucleotides align to TRBD2. The CDR3 is 15 amino acids. Germline trimming cut 3 bases from V and 8 bases from J; bases unmatched to any gene: 6. Germline-derived CDR1 and CDR2 are SGHNT and YYREEE (reference sequence). The chain's CDR3 is CASSYWTSGTHEQFF. CDR3 in DNA: TGTGCCAGCAGCTACTGGACTAGCGGGACCCATGAGCAGTTCTTC.

A remark on this clone: This could be a read error, since a much larger clone is one nucleotide away. The chain couples TRBV13 to TRBJ2-1; D not certain. Germline values: CDR1 PRHDT, CDR2 FYEKMQ (reference sequence). This CDR3 has 13 amino acids. Trimming pared 5 bases from V and 0 bases from J, leaving 5 bases between. The CDR3 is CASSASSYNEQFF. CDR3 in DNA: TGTGCCAGCAGCGCGAGCTCCTACAATGAGCAGTTCTTC.